A single sample is the source of the 16 T cell receptor beta chains below, sequenced in a study of cytomegalovirus exposure and HLA in healthy donors. The table came from immunoSEQ multiplex PCR; TCRdb's copy has only in-frame clones and leaves some out. The sample contains approximately 150,000 clones, 91% of which appear only once. The sample was PBMCs. Receptors were obtained from a woman under 30 in good health and CMV-seropositive.

The chain is built from TRBV6-6 and TRBJ2-2; tentatively, D is TRBD1 (6 bases). CDR1 is MNHNY and CDR2 is SVGAGI in the germline V gene (reference sequence). The CDR3 consists of 16 residues. With 7 bases removed from V and 2 bases from J, the gap between germline ends came to 17 bases. Written as DNA, the CDR3 is TGTGCCAGCATCCCGACGGACAGAACCAACACCGGGGAGCTGTTTTTT. Its protein is CASIPTDRTNTGELFF.

This clone was counted only a few times. This chain uses TRBV19 with TRBJ1-5, with D uncertain. V lost 5 bases, J lost 2 bases, and 7 bases lay in between. Per the germline V gene, CDR1 is LNHDA and CDR2 is SQIVND (reference sequence). The CDR3 has 13 residues. The CDR3 reads CASSRVGNQPQHF. The DNA of the CDR3 is TGTGCCAGTAGTCGGGTCGGCAATCAGCCCCAGCATTTT. Full variable domain (outside the CDR3, taken from reference TRBV19 and TRBJ1-5): DGGITQSPKYLFRKEGQNVTLSCEQNLNHDAMYWYRQDPGQGLRLIYYSQIVNDFQKGDIAEGYSVSREKKESFPLTVTSAQKNPTAFYLCASSRVGNQPQHFGDGTRLSIL.

The rearrangement joins TRBV27 to TRBJ2-7; a weak D match, TRBD1 (6 bases). Trimming stripped 3 bases from V and 3 bases from J, with 9 bases between. Looked up from germline, CDR1 is MNHEY and CDR2 is SMNVEV (reference sequence). This CDR3 is 13 amino acids long. This chain's CDR3 is CASSLTGDYEQYF. The DNA for the CDR3 is TGTGCCAGCAGTTTGACAGGAGACTACGAGCAGTACTTC.

V usage is TRBV5-6 and J usage is TRBJ1-2; a possible D gene is TRBD1 (5 bases). Germline V lookup: CDR1 SGHDT, CDR2 YYEEEE. There are 13 residues in the CDR3. Trimming cost V 0 bases and J 8 bases, with 11 bases left between them. CDR3 DNA sequence: TGTGCCAGCAGCTTGGCCGGGGGTGAGGGCTACACCTTC. It translates to CASSLAGGEGYTF.

This chain joins TRBV6-5 and TRBJ2-1, with 10 bases identical to TRBD2. V dropped 4 bases and J dropped 6; count of bases not matched to a gene: 6. Germline CDR1 reads MNHEY; CDR2 reads SVGAGI. The CDR3 runs to 15 residues. CDR3: CASSSATSGFNEQFF. CDR3 coding DNA: TGTGCCAGCAGTTCCGCGACTAGCGGGTTCAATGAGCAGTTCTTC.

The V and J genes are TRBV19 and TRBJ2-5, with 7 bases aligning to TRBD2. This CDR3 is 13 amino acids long. Germline loops: CDR1 LNHDA, CDR2 SQIVND (reference sequence). J lost 2 bases, V lost 8 bases, and 5 bases had no gene match. In DNA, the CDR3 is TGTGCCAGTGCACCGGGACTACAAGAGACCCAGTACTTC. Residues: CASAPGLQETQYF.

The chain carries TRBV28 and TRBJ2-1; D may be TRBD2 (5 bases). The CDR3 extends over 12 amino acids. The germline CDR1 and CDR2 sequences are MDHEN and SYDVKM. Trimming left V 2 bases short and J 15 bases short, with 14 bases between. The CDR3 coding sequence is TGTGCCAGCAGTTTAAATAGCGCTTCACGGTTCTTC. Translated: CASSLNSASRFF.

The V call is TRBV27, the J call TRBJ2-7; perhaps TRBD1 as D (6 bases). The V gene lost 7 bases and the J gene lost 2 bases, with 18 bases spanning the gap. Looked up from germline, CDR1 is MNHEY and CDR2 is SMNVEV (reference sequence). The CDR3 totals 15 residues. CDR3 protein: CASNLSGQGPYEQYF. CDR3 DNA sequence: TGTGCCAGCAATCTGAGCGGCCAGGGGCCCTACGAGCAGTACTTC.

The chain recombines TRBV5-8 with TRBJ2-1; D might be TRBD1 (5 bases). This CDR3 spans 13 amino acids. Germline V gene data show CDR1 as SGHTS and CDR2 as YDEGEE. Deletions cut 10 bases from V and 3 bases from J, with 14 bases between. CDR3 protein: CAPGETDYNEQFF. DNA of the CDR3: TGTGCCCCCGGCGAGACAGACTACAATGAGCAGTTCTTC.

CDR3: CATSGRDRGGEKLFF. The DNA of the CDR3 is TGTGCCACCAGCGGCCGGGACAGGGGAGGCGAAAAACTGTTTTTT. This rearrangement joins TRBV15 to TRBJ1-4, with TRBD1 matching 10 bases. The CDR3 has 15 amino acids. Germline-derived CDR1 and CDR2 are LNHNV and YYDKDF (reference sequence). V lost 5 bases, J lost 8 bases, and 8 bases stayed unmatched.

This chain connects TRBV5-6 to TRBJ2-2; 7 bases align to TRBD1. Unmatched junction bases numbered 4, after V lost 4 bases and J lost 1 base. This CDR3 comprises 15 residues. In germline, CDR1 is SGHDT, CDR2 YYEEEE. DNA of the CDR3: TGTGCCAGCAGCCTTGACAGGGTGAACACCGGGGAGCTGTTTTTT. Amino acid sequence: CASSLDRVNTGELFF.

The gene calls are TRBV10-3 and TRBJ1-3; D not certain. The CDR3 length is 13 residues. Trimming took 5 bases from V and 4 from J, leaving 9 bases between them. The germline CDR1 and CDR2 sequences are ENHRY and SYGVKD. CDR3 coding DNA: TGTGCCATCAGTAGTACAGAAGGAAACACCATATATTTT. Protein: CAISSTEGNTIYF.

The V gene is TRBV2, the J gene TRBJ1-6, with D possibly TRBD1 on 6 matching bases. CDR1 SNHLY and CDR2 FYNNEI come from the germline V gene. This CDR3 region has 13 residues. Trimming pared 7 bases from V and 7 bases from J, leaving 11 bases between. CDR3 loop: CASIRQENSPLHF. CDR3 coding DNA: TGTGCCAGCATTCGACAGGAGAATTCACCCCTCCACTTT.

The CDR3 loop is CASSQEGPEGNQPQHF. The DNA for the CDR3 is TGTGCCAGCAGCCAAGAAGGACCGGAGGGCAATCAGCCCCAGCATTTT. The V and J genes are TRBV4-2 and TRBJ1-5; D remains unclear. The CDR3 is made up of 16 amino acids. Germline V gives CDR1 LGHNA, CDR2 YNFKEQ. Trimming took 0 bases from V and 2 from J, leaving 11 bases between them.

The gene calls are TRBV28 and TRBJ2-1; 10 positions agree with TRBD2. Germline V gene lookup returns CDR1 MDHEN and CDR2 SYDVKM. J lost 5 bases, V lost 3 bases, and 4 bases had no gene match. The CDR3 has 15 residues. Here the CDR3 reads CASSLWTSGDNEQFF. The CDR3 DNA is TGTGCCAGCAGTTTGTGGACTAGCGGAGACAATGAGCAGTTCTTC. Full variable domain (missing parts from reference TRBV28 and TRBJ2-1): DVKVTQSSRYLVKRTGEKVFLECVQDMDHENMFWYRQDPGLGLRLIYFSYDVKMKEKGDIPEGYSVSREKKERFSLILESASTNQTSMYLCASSLWTSGDNEQFFGPGTRLTVL.

V is TRBV18 and J is TRBJ2-7; TRBD2 matches 13 bases. This CDR3 has 16 amino acids. V dropped 2 bases and J dropped 1; count of bases not matched to a gene: 2. Germline V gene lookup returns CDR1 KGHSH and CDR2 LQKENI. The CDR3 protein is CASSPTSGGASYEQYF. CDR3 nucleotide sequence: TGTGCCAGCTCACCAACTAGCGGGGGGGCTTCCTACGAGCAGTACTTC.